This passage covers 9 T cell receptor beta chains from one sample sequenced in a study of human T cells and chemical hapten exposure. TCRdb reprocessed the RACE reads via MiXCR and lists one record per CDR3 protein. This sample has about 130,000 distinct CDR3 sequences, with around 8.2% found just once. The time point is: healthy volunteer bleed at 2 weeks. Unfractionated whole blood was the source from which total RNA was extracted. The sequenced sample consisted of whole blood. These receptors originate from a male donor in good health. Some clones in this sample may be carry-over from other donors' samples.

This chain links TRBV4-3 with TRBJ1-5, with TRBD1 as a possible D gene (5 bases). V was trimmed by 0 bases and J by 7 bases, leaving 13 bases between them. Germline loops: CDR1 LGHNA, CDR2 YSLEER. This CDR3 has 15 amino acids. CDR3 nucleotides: TGCGCCAGCAGCCAAGACCGGGACGCTGTGCAGCCCCAGCATTTT. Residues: CASSQDRDAVQPQHF.

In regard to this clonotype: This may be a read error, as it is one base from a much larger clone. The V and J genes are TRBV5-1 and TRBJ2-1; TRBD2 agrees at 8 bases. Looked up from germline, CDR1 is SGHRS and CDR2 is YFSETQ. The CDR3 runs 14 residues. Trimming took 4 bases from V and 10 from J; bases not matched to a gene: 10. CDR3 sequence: CASSGGLVGEEQFF. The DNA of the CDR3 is TGCGCCAGCAGCGGGGGACTAGTGGGAGAGGAGCAGTTCTTC. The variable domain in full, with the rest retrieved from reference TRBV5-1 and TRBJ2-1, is KAGVTQTPRYLIKTRGQQVTLSCSPISGHRSVSWYQQTPGQGLQFLFEYFSETQRNKGNFPGRFSGRQFSNSRSEMNVSTLELGDSALYLCASSGGLVGEEQFFGPGTRLTVL.

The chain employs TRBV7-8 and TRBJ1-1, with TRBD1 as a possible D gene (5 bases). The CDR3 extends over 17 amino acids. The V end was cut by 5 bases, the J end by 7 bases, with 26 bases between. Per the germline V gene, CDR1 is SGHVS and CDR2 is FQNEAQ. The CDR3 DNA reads TGTGCCAGCAGCCGTGAGGGTTACGGGGCGAACGACATTGAAGCTTTCTTT. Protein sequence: CASSREGYGANDIEAFF. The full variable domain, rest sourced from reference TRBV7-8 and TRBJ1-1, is GAGVSQSPRYKVAKRGQDVALRCDPISGHVSLFWYQQALGQGPEFLTYFQNEAQLDKSGLPSDRFFAERPEGSVSTLKIQRTQQEDSAVYLCASSREGYGANDIEAFFGQGTRLTVV.

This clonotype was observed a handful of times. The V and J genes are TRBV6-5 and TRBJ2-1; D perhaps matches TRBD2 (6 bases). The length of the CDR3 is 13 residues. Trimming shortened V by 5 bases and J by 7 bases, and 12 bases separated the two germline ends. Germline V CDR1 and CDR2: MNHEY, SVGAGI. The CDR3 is CASSGAGGNEQFF. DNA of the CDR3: TGTGCCAGCAGTGGGGCCGGGGGAAATGAGCAGTTCTTC.

The CDR3 loop reads CSASGEETQYF. The CDR3 DNA sequence: TGCAGTGCTAGCGGAGAAGAGACCCAGTACTTC. The chain joins TRBV20-1 to TRBJ2-5; the D is unclear. The CDR3 runs to 11 residues. V lost 3 bases and J 3 bases, leaving 5 bases between the germline ends. Germline CDR1 reads DFQATT; CDR2 reads SNEGSKA (reference sequence).

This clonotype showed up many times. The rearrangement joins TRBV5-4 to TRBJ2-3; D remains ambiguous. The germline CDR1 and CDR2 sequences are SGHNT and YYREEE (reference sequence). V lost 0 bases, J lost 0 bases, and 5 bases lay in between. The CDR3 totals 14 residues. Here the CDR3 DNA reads TGTGCCAGCAGCTTGGTAGCTAGCACAGATACGCAGTATTTT. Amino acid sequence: CASSLVASTDTQYF.

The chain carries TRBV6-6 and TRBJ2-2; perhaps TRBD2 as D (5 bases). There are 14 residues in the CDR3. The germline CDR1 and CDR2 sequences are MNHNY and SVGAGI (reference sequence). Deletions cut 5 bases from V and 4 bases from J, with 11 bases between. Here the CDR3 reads CASSTRETTGELFF. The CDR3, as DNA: TGTGCCAGCAGTACACGGGAAACCACCGGGGAGCTGTTTTTT.

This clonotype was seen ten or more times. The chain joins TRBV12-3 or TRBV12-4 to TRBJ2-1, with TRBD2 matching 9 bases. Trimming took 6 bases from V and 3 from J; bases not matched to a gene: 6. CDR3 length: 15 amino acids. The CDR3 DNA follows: TGTGCCAGCAGAAAAGCGGGAGGAATCTACAATGAGCAGTTCTTC. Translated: CASRKAGGIYNEQFF.

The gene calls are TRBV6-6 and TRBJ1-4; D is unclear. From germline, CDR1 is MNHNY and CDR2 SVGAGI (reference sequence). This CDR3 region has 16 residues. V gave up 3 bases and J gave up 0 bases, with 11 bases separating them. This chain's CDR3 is CASSYLVAATNEKLFF. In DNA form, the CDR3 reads TGTGCCAGCAGTTATTTGGTGGCAGCAACTAATGAAAAACTGTTTTTT.